Included here is one T cell receptor (beta chain) sequence, with context. This record belongs to a study of blood T cell repertoires in COVID-19. Turning to the study itself: Spain, Italy and the United States supplied samples that represented acute and convalescent COVID-19. PBMCs, B-cell-depleted T cells, or T cells provided the cDNA or gDNA that made up the material.

This CDR3 has 14 amino acids. The germline V gene encodes CDR1 SGHAT and CDR2 FQNNGV. V shed 3 bases and J 6 bases; nucleotides not matched to a gene: 6. Seattle patient enrollment occurred during active infection, with longitudinal follow-up thereafter. Assay used: immunoSEQ multiplex PCR; TCRdb lists only in-frame clones, some missing. Counted here are some 87,000 clones, about 90% occurring once; the ten biggest clones make up 4.2%. Material for sequencing was peripheral blood. The chain uses TRBV11-2 and TRBJ2-5, with TRBD1 identical over 8 bases. This sequence originates from a human donor with COVID-19, enrolled during active disease. The donor label of this sample is uncertain. The CDR3 region is CASSLGQVVKTQYF. For the CDR3, the DNA is TGTGCCAGCAGCTTGGGACAGGTGGTAAAGACCCAGTACTTC.